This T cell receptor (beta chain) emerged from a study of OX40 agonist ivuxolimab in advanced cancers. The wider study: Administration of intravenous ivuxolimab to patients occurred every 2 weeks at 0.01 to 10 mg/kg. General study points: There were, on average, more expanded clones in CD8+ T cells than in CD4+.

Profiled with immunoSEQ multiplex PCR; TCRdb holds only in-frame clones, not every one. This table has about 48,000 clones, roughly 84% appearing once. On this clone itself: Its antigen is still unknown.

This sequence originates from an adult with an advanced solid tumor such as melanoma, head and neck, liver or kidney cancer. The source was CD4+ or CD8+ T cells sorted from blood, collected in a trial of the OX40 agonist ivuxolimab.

The DNA for the CDR3 is TGTGCCAGCAGTGGCTCCGGACAGTATAGCAATCAGCCCCAGCATTTT. Protein product: CASSGSGQYSNQPQHF. This chain links TRBV2 with TRBJ1-5, with D perhaps TRBD1 (6 bases). Germline values: CDR1 SNHLY, CDR2 FYNNEI. This CDR3 is built from 16 residues. V was pared by 4 bases and J by 0 bases, with 13 bases between.